These 26 T cell receptor beta chains share one sample of origin, sequenced in a study of T cells after yellow fever vaccination. TCRdb processed the 5' RACE reads anew with MiXCR; each CDR3 protein has one entry. This repertoire shows more than 120,000 distinct CDR3 sequences, about 7.7% found once; its top ten account for around 0.73%. This sample comprised CD4+ T cells sorted from PBMCs, obtained 5 days after the yellow fever booster vaccination. Receptor source: a man aged 25-40 years who received the YFV17D yellow fever vaccine.

A remark on this clonotype: An end of the junction does not agree with germline; a read error may underlie this. The rearrangement uses TRBV20-1 and TRBJ2-1; 9 bases align to TRBD1. The germline V gene encodes CDR1 DFQATT and CDR2 SNEGSKA (reference sequence). CDR3 length: 15 residues. CDR3 DNA: TGCGGTGCTAGAAAAGGACAGGGGTTTCGCAATGAGCAGTTCTTC. As protein: CGARKGQGFRNEQFF.

This clonotype was observed many times. The CDR3 sequence is CSARLAGGNEQYF. DNA for the CDR3: TGCAGTGCGAGACTAGCGGGGGGTAACGAGCAGTACTTC. This chain connects TRBV20-1 to TRBJ2-7; 13 nucleotides align to TRBD2. This CDR3 is built from 13 residues. The V gene's germline CDR1 is DFQATT and CDR2 SNEGSKA (reference sequence). J was trimmed by 5 bases and V by 6 bases; bases with no gene match: 4.

There are many counts of this clonotype. The CDR3 reads CATSDFGQGDEETQYF. For the CDR3, the DNA is TGTGCCACCAGTGATTTCGGTCAGGGAGATGAGGAGACCCAGTACTTC. This chain joins TRBV24-1 and TRBJ2-5, with D perhaps being TRBD1 or TRBD2 (5 bases each). The CDR3 contains 16 residues. The V gene's germline CDR1 is KGHDR and CDR2 SFDVKD. Trimming stripped 1 base from V and 5 bases from J, with 16 bases between.

This clonotype was observed at least ten times. This chain connects TRBV29-1 to TRBJ2-3, with D possibly TRBD2 on 5 matching bases. The germline V and J ends were trimmed by 6 bases and 2 bases, with 12 bases remaining between them. The CDR3 sequence is 13 residues long. Germline V lookup: CDR1 SQVTM, CDR2 ANQGSEA. DNA for the CDR3: TGCAGCGTGGAGGCCATTCCCACAGATACGCAGTATTTT. Protein sequence: CSVEAIPTDTQYF.

The sample holds many counts of this clonotype. The V and J genes are TRBV7-8 and TRBJ2-5; 10 bases align to TRBD1. The germline CDR1 and CDR2 sequences are SGHVS and FQNEAQ. The CDR3 spans 17 residues. V dropped 1 base and J dropped 5; count of bases not matched to a gene: 10. The CDR3 DNA reads as TGTGCCAGCAGCTTAGAGTTCTCAGGGACAGGGGTGGAGACCCAGTACTTC. Its protein product is CASSLEFSGTGVETQYF.

This clonotype showed up many times. The rearrangement links TRBV4-2 to TRBJ2-3, with a possible D match to TRBD2 (5 bases). Germline-derived CDR1 and CDR2 are LGHNA and YNFKEQ. Trimming removed 0 bases from V and 4 bases from J, with 5 bases in between. The length of the CDR3 is 13 residues. CDR3 amino acids: CASSQERADTQYF. The CDR3 DNA sequence: TGTGCCAGCAGCCAAGAGAGGGCAGATACGCAGTATTTT.

This clonotype has more than one count but fewer than ten. The CDR3 sequence is CSANYLGTQYF. CDR3 bases: TGCAGTGCGAACTACCTGGGGACGCAGTATTTT. The rearrangement links TRBV20-1 to TRBJ2-3; D not certain. Trimming left V 6 bases short and J 9 bases short, with 13 bases between. The V gene's germline CDR1 is DFQATT and CDR2 SNEGSKA (reference sequence). The CDR3 loop spans 11 amino acids.

This clonotype occurred many times. The chain carries TRBV10-1 and TRBJ2-7; tentatively, D is TRBD1 or TRBD2 (5 bases each). CDR1 and CDR2 (germline): WNHNN, SYGVQD (reference sequence). V dropped 0 bases and J dropped 0 bases, with 9 bases sitting between them. CDR3 size: 15 residues. CDR3 DNA sequence: TGCGCCAGCAGTGAGTCGGGGACCGGCTCCTACGAGCAGTACTTC. Translating gives CASSESGTGSYEQYF.

This clonotype was seen only a few times. The gene calls are TRBV27 and TRBJ1-2, with 11 bases aligning to TRBD1. With V trimmed by 6 bases and J by 8 bases, 17 bases remained unmatched. The CDR3 totals 17 residues. Germline values: CDR1 MNHEY, CDR2 SMNVEV (reference sequence). The CDR3 DNA reads as TGTGCCAGCAGACAGACCGGGACAGGGGGGGAGGTAGGCGGCTACACCTTC. Its protein product is CASRQTGTGGEVGGYTF.

This clonotype was picked up many times. The chain recombines TRBV5-6 with TRBJ2-7, with D tentatively TRBD2 (5 bases). V lost 1 base, J lost 6 bases, and 11 bases lay in between. CDR3 length: 13 residues. Germline CDR1 reads SGHDT; CDR2 reads YYEEEE. CDR3 sequence: CASSLRGFGEQYF. CDR3 nucleotides: TGTGCCAGCAGCTTGCGGGGTTTCGGCGAGCAGTACTTC. Combining the CDR3 with reference TRBV5-6 and TRBJ2-7 gives the whole variable domain DAGVTQSPTHLIKTRGQQVTLRCSPKSGHDTVSWYQQALGQGPQFIFQYYEEEERQRGNFPDRFSGHQFPNYSSELNVNALLLGDSALYLCASSLRGFGEQYFGPGTRLTVT.

This clonotype was seen repeatedly, ten times or more. The rearrangement uses TRBV20-1 and TRBJ2-2; 10 bases agree with TRBD2. Germline assignment: CDR1 DFQATT and CDR2 SNEGSKA (reference sequence). The CDR3 runs 16 residues. V shed 0 bases and J 6 bases; nucleotides not matched to a gene: 7. In DNA form, the CDR3 reads TGCAGTGCTAGAGATTGGCTAGCGGGAGAGTCCGGGGAGCTGTTTTTT. It encodes CSARDWLAGESGELFF.

This clonotype was recorded at least ten times. V gene TRBV5-1 combines with J gene TRBJ2-1; 8 bases agree with TRBD2. The germline V gene encodes CDR1 SGHRS and CDR2 YFSETQ. The V and J ends lost 3 bases and 10 bases, in that order; junction bases with no gene match: 15. This CDR3 comprises 16 residues. DNA for the CDR3: TGCGCCAGCAGCTCCCCTACTTCTAGCGGGTTCCAGGAGCAGTTCTTC. It is translated as CASSSPTSSGFQEQFF.

There are a few counts of this clonotype. The junction and the germline gene differ at one end; a read error may be behind it. The chain uses TRBV20-1 and TRBJ2-2; D possibly corresponds to TRBD2 (5 bases). The CDR3 loop spans 16 amino acids. Germline V gives CDR1 DFQATT, CDR2 SNEGSKA (reference sequence). The CDR3 coding sequence is TGCTGTGCTAGAGAAGCGCTTGCGGGTTATGCGGGGGAGCTGTTTTTT. It codes for CCAREALAGYAGELFF.

This clonotype appeared many times. CDR3 nucleotide sequence: TGTGCCTTACTAGCGGGAGAAAAGCAGTTCTTC. It yields the protein CALLAGEKQFF. The V and J genes are TRBV10-3 and TRBJ2-1; 11 nucleotides agree with TRBD2. With V trimmed by 11 bases and J by 11 bases, 5 bases remained unmatched. Germline lookup yields CDR1 ENHRY and CDR2 SYGVKD. The CDR3 totals 11 residues.

This clonotype was detected many times. The rearrangement uses TRBV7-9 and TRBJ1-1; unclear D gene. The V end lost 6 bases, the J end lost 6 bases, and 14 bases lay between the germline ends. Looked up from germline, CDR1 is SEHNR and CDR2 is FQNEAQ (reference sequence). This CDR3 has 13 residues. The CDR3 nucleotides are TGTGCCAGCAGACACACGAACGAGGCTGAAGCTTTCTTT. Protein sequence: CASRHTNEAEAFF.

This clonotype was counted a few times. V is TRBV6-2 or TRBV6-3 and J is TRBJ2-2; D uncertain. The CDR3 loop spans 11 amino acids. V lost 10 bases to trimming and J lost 7 bases, with 10 bases between them. Per the germline V gene, CDR1 is MNHEY and CDR2 is SVGEGT. The CDR3 is CATRSNGELFF. DNA for the CDR3: TGTGCCACTCGGAGTAACGGGGAGCTGTTTTTT.

This clonotype was recorded many times. The gene calls are TRBV6-1 and TRBJ2-7; D might be TRBD1 or TRBD2, each matching 5 bases. Trimming removed 11 bases at V and 3 bases at J, with 20 bases between. Looked up from germline, CDR1 is MNHNS and CDR2 is SASEGT. The CDR3 consists of 14 residues. CDR3 nucleotides: TGTGCCGTTAAGACCGGGACCGTCGACTACGAGCAGTACTTC. As protein: CAVKTGTVDYEQYF.

This clonotype was seen many times. This rearrangement joins TRBV7-2 to TRBJ1-2, with 7 bases aligning to TRBD1. The CDR3 totals 14 residues. Germline-derived CDR1 and CDR2 are SGHTA and FQGNSA. The V segment lost 1 base and the J segment 7 bases; nucleotides outside the gene matches: 6. The CDR3 is CASSLEGQLGGYTF. Here the CDR3 DNA reads TGTGCCAGCAGCTTAGAGGGACAGCTGGGTGGCTACACCTTC.

This clonotype showed up many times. This sequence joins TRBV15 and TRBJ2-2, with 7 positions matching TRBD2. V was pared by 6 bases and J by 4 bases, with 14 bases of the junction left unmatched. CDR3 length: 17 residues. Germline V gene sequence: CDR1 LNHNV, CDR2 YYDKDF (reference sequence). The CDR3 region is CATSTSTGGFGTGELFF. DNA for the CDR3: TGTGCCACCAGTACATCTACGGGAGGTTTCGGCACCGGGGAGCTGTTTTTT.

This clonotype was observed many times. V gene TRBV29-1 combines with J gene TRBJ2-1; TRBD1 agrees at 8 bases. J gave up 1 base and V 5 bases, and 7 bases lay outside the gene matches. This CDR3 has 15 amino acids. Germline V lookup: CDR1 SQVTM, CDR2 ANQGSEA. The CDR3 nucleotides are TGCAGCGTTTCGAGACAGGGGATGTCCTACAATGAGCAGTTCTTC. This encodes CSVSRQGMSYNEQFF.

This clonotype was detected ten times or more. V gene TRBV10-2 combines with J gene TRBJ2-3; either TRBD1 or TRBD2 may supply D (6 bases each). CDR1 is WSHSY and CDR2 is SAAADI in the germline V gene. CDR3 length: 15 residues. The V end was cut by 6 bases, the J end by 2 bases, with 15 bases between. The CDR3: CASRRGDLLTDTQYF. CDR3 bases: TGCGCCAGCAGGAGGGGGGATCTACTCACAGATACGCAGTATTTT.

At least ten counts were recorded for this clonotype. The V and J genes are TRBV7-2 and TRBJ2-5; TRBD1 agrees at 7 bases. V lost 5 bases and J lost 5; bases outside the gene matches: 8. CDR1 and CDR2 (germline): SGHTA, FQGNSA. This CDR3 region has 14 residues. Here the CDR3 reads CASSPSTGDETQYF. CDR3 nucleotides: TGTGCCAGCAGCCCGAGTACAGGGGACGAGACCCAGTACTTC.

This chain joins TRBV7-9 and TRBJ1-4; D might be TRBD1 (5 bases). This CDR3 region has 15 residues. Trimming left V 0 bases short and J 6 bases short, with 11 bases between. Per the germline V gene, CDR1 is SEHNR and CDR2 is FQNEAQ (reference sequence). CDR3 nucleotide sequence: TGTGCCAGCAGCTTAGCGGGGGAGGGAGATGAAAAACTGTTTTTT. This gives the protein CASSLAGEGDEKLFF.

This clonotype was seen repeatedly, ten times or more. The V gene is TRBV7-9, the J gene TRBJ2-3, with D perhaps TRBD2 (6 bases). CDR1 and CDR2 (germline): SEHNR, FQNEAQ (reference sequence). The germline V and J ends were trimmed by 5 bases and 5 bases, with 17 bases remaining between them. The CDR3 sequence is 15 residues long. Here the CDR3 DNA reads TGTGCCAGCAGCCCGACTAGGAGGGCCGGAGATACGCAGTATTTT. Its protein product is CASSPTRRAGDTQYF.

This clonotype was observed many times. The rearrangement links TRBV7-2 to TRBJ2-3, with 7 bases identical to TRBD2. V shed 5 bases and J 5 bases; nucleotides not matched to a gene: 10. There are 15 residues in the CDR3. Looked up from germline, CDR1 is SGHTA and CDR2 is FQGNSA. The CDR3 DNA sequence: TGTGCCAGCAGCCCCGGACTAGGGGTCTTAGATACGCAGTATTTT. Protein product: CASSPGLGVLDTQYF.

This clonotype showed up many times. The chain couples TRBV20-1 to TRBJ1-1; a possible D gene is TRBD1 (5 bases). Germline loops: CDR1 DFQATT, CDR2 SNEGSKA (reference sequence). Trimming took 2 bases from V and 3 from J, leaving 25 bases between them. This CDR3 is 18 amino acids long. The CDR3 nucleotides read TGCAGTGCTAGACGGGGGGATCGGACGGGAAATGGGGACACTGAAGCTTTCTTT. This gives the protein CSARRGDRTGNGDTEAFF.